Shown below are 5 T cell receptor beta chains from a single sample sequenced in a study of cytomegalovirus exposure and HLA in healthy donors (dated by TCRdb to 2015 to 2018). The receptor library was made with the immunoSEQ multiplex PCR assay. In TCRdb, the immuneACCESS table is reduced to in-frame sequences with V and J assigned. These tables do not hold every clone; where another copy was compared, an unresolved V gene accounts for under half, and the others remain unexplained. Here the sample has tens of thousands of clones; approximately 94% occur a single time. Around 1.1% of the sample rests with the top ten. Source material: PBMCs. The receptors stem from a man younger than 35 in good health and CMV-seronegative.

The chain links TRBV6-1 to TRBJ2-5; TRBD2 matches at 7 bases. Germline V CDR1 and CDR2: MNHNS, SASEGT. The CDR3 length is 13 residues. V trimming: 4 bases; J trimming: 9 bases; junction bases outside the gene matches: 8. The CDR3 DNA sequence: TGTGCCAGCAGTGGGGATAGCGGGTTTTCCCAGTACTTC. Translating it yields CASSGDSGFSQYF.

The chain carries TRBV6-5 and TRBJ2-5; maybe TRBD1 (5 bases). Germline V lookup: CDR1 MNHEY, CDR2 SVGAGI. V was trimmed by 8 bases and J by 1 base, leaving 17 bases between them. The length of the CDR3 is 15 residues. CDR3 residues: CASLTFRGSQETQYF. CDR3 sequence (DNA): TGTGCCAGCCTCACCTTTAGGGGCAGCCAAGAGACCCAGTACTTC.

The genes are TRBV9 and TRBJ2-7; maybe TRBD2 (5 bases). Germline V CDR1 and CDR2: SGDLS, YYNGEE. CDR3 size: 13 residues. The germline V and J ends were trimmed by 5 bases and 6 bases, with 15 bases remaining between them. The CDR3 is CASRNGEAGEQYF. The DNA of the CDR3 is TGTGCCAGCAGAAACGGTGAGGCGGGCGAGCAGTACTTC.

V and J are TRBV6-4 and TRBJ1-1; TRBD1 agrees at 8 bases. The CDR3 is 14 amino acids. With V trimmed by 6 bases and J by 4 bases, 7 bases remained unmatched. Germline CDR1 reads MRHNA; CDR2 reads SNTAGT. CDR3 nucleotide sequence: TGTGCCAGCAGCGCCAGGGGGCTCGTCACTGAAGCTTTCTTT. It codes for CASSARGLVTEAFF.

The CDR3 here is CASQEGTGELFF. The CDR3 DNA sequence: TGTGCCAGCCAGGAGGGGACCGGGGAGCTGTTTTTT. The V gene is TRBV28, the J gene TRBJ2-2, with a tentative D call TRBD2 (6 bases). Germline loops: CDR1 MDHEN, CDR2 SYDVKM. The CDR3 runs to 12 residues. Deletions cut 8 bases from V and 5 bases from J, with 9 bases between.